These 23 T cell receptor beta chains were all obtained from the same sample, sequenced in a study of cytomegalovirus exposure and HLA in healthy donors. With 60 Vbeta and 13 Jbeta primers, the PCR was carried out. Measured with immunoSEQ multiplex PCR; TCRdb has only the in-frame clones, and not every one. The clone table shows roughly 190,000 clones, with the ten largest holding under 6.5%. Sequenced: PBMCs. The receptors were gathered from a man aged 30-40 years in good health and CMV-seronegative.

The rearrangement uses TRBV29-1 and TRBJ2-1; a possible D gene is TRBD2 (5 bases). Germline-derived CDR1 and CDR2 are SQVTM and ANQGSEA. Trimming shortened V by 5 bases and J by 8 bases, and 19 bases separated the two germline ends. The CDR3 sequence is 14 residues long. CDR3 loop: CSVQRRLSFDEQFF. CDR3 nucleotides: TGCAGCGTTCAGAGGAGGCTGTCGTTTGATGAGCAGTTCTTC.

The chain carries TRBV6-1 and TRBJ2-7; TRBD1 matches at 8 bases. V lost 7 bases to trimming and J lost 2 bases; unmatched junction nucleotides: 7. The germline V gene has CDR1 MNHNS and CDR2 SASEGT. CDR3 length: 14 amino acids. The CDR3 coding sequence is TGTGCCAGCAACCCGGGACAGGCGACCTACGAGCAGTACTTC. Its protein product is CASNPGQATYEQYF.

The chain recombines TRBV7-2 with TRBJ2-7; 10 bases agree with TRBD1. This CDR3 is 14 amino acids long. Losses at the gene ends were 5 bases for V and 4 bases for J; bases not matched to a gene: 5. Germline CDR1 reads SGHTA; CDR2 reads FQGNSA. The CDR3 loop reads CASSHRTGGYEQYF. The DNA of the CDR3 is TGTGCCAGCAGCCACAGGACAGGGGGTTACGAGCAGTACTTC.

This sequence joins TRBV7-2 and TRBJ2-7; D possibly corresponds to TRBD1 (5 bases). Germline lookup yields CDR1 SGHTA and CDR2 FQGNSA. The CDR3 runs 14 residues. V gave up 6 bases and J gave up 1 base, with 13 bases separating them. CDR3 in DNA: TGTGCCAGCAGATTGGACATCCCATCCTACGAGCAGTACTTC. This sequence encodes CASRLDIPSYEQYF.

The chain joins TRBV7-9 to TRBJ1-4, with a tentative D call TRBD1 (5 bases). V gave up 5 bases and J gave up 3 bases, with 13 bases separating them. Germline loops: CDR1 SEHNR, CDR2 FQNEAQ (reference sequence). This CDR3 has 15 residues. As DNA, the CDR3 is TGTGCCAGCAGCCAAATAGGGGTTGCTAATGAAAAACTGTTTTTT. It yields the protein CASSQIGVANEKLFF.

The chain has TRBV6-5 and TRBJ2-3, with 9 nucleotides matching TRBD1. Trimming took 6 bases from V and 4 from J; bases not matched to a gene: 8. The CDR3 contains 15 residues. Looked up from germline, CDR1 is MNHEY and CDR2 is SVGAGI. The CDR3: CASSNRGRRADTQYF. The DNA of the CDR3 is TGTGCCAGCAGCAACAGGGGGCGCAGGGCAGATACGCAGTATTTT.

This sequence joins TRBV9 and TRBJ2-2; 8 nucleotides align to TRBD1. Germline V gene data show CDR1 as SGDLS and CDR2 as YYNGEE. The CDR3 covers 17 residues. The junction had 8 bases not matched to a gene; V was cut back by 3 bases and J by 1 base. In nucleotides, the CDR3 is TGTGCCAGCAGCGCCCCCAGACAGGGGATGAACACCGGGGAGCTGTTTTTT. This encodes CASSAPRQGMNTGELFF. Filled out from reference TRBV9 and TRBJ2-2, the complete variable domain reads DSGVTQTPKHLITATGQRVTLRCSPRSGDLSVYWYQQSLDQGLQFLIQYYNGEERAKGNILERFSAQQFPDLHSELNLSSLELGDSALYFCASSAPRQGMNTGELFFGEGSRLTVL.

This chain uses TRBV4-1 with TRBJ2-6, with 10 nucleotides matching TRBD1. Trimming took 4 bases from V and 0 from J; bases not matched to a gene: 3. CDR3 length: 17 residues. CDR1 and CDR2 (germline): MGHRA, YSYEKL. CDR3 loop: CASSPGTGASGANVLTF. CDR3 in DNA: TGCGCCAGCAGCCCCGGGACAGGGGCCTCTGGGGCCAACGTCCTGACTTTC.

The chain carries TRBV5-1 and TRBJ1-4; 10 bases are shared with TRBD1. The CDR3 totals 15 residues. Germline V CDR1 and CDR2: SGHRS, YFSETQ. With 4 bases clipped from V and 6 bases from J, the junction kept 6 bases outside the gene matches. The CDR3 DNA reads TGCGCCAGCAGCCCCGCCGGGACAGGGGATGAAAAACTGTTTTTT. Its translation: CASSPAGTGDEKLFF.

CDR3 loop: CASISTGGTSGNTIYF. The CDR3 nucleotides read TGTGCCAGCATCTCAACAGGGGGGACCTCTGGAAACACCATATATTTT. The chain joins TRBV6-6 to TRBJ1-3, with 8 bases lining up with TRBD1. CDR3 size: 16 residues. V lost 7 bases to trimming and J lost 0 bases; unmatched junction nucleotides: 8. Germline lookup yields CDR1 MNHNY and CDR2 SVGAGI (reference sequence).

The gene calls are TRBV30 and TRBJ1-5; the D is unclear. Trimming shortened V by 2 bases and J by 1 base, and 9 bases separated the two germline ends. Germline-derived CDR1 and CDR2 are GTSNPN and SVGIG (reference sequence). There are 14 residues in the CDR3. CDR3 DNA: TGTGCCTGGAGTTATGACACAAGCAATCAGCCCCAGCATTTT. Its protein is CAWSYDTSNQPQHF.

The genes are TRBV28 and TRBJ1-2; 9 positions match TRBD1. The CDR3 length is 14 residues. V lost 2 bases, J lost 7 bases, and 5 bases stayed unmatched. Germline V gives CDR1 MDHEN, CDR2 SYDVKM. CDR3 sequence (DNA): TGTGCCAGCAGTTTAGGACAGGGGCGGGCTGGCTACACCTTC. This encodes CASSLGQGRAGYTF.

V is TRBV6-1 and J is TRBJ2-7; 7 bases align to TRBD2. The CDR3 spans 15 residues. The J segment lost 2 bases and the V segment lost 2 bases, leaving 6 bases of the junction unmatched. Per the germline V gene, CDR1 is MNHNS and CDR2 is SASEGT. The CDR3 spells CASSEMGGNAYEQYF. DNA of the CDR3: TGTGCCAGCAGTGAAATGGGAGGGAATGCCTACGAGCAGTACTTC.

The rearrangement uses TRBV18 and TRBJ2-2; TRBD1 matches at 7 bases. The CDR3 is made up of 15 amino acids. J was trimmed by 6 bases and V by 1 base; bases with no gene match: 5. Germline V lookup: CDR1 KGHSH, CDR2 LQKENI. CDR3: CASSPQTGRAGELFF. The CDR3 region has the DNA TGTGCCAGCTCACCACAGACAGGGCGGGCCGGGGAGCTGTTTTTT.

The gene calls are TRBV2 and TRBJ2-7; 10 bases align to TRBD1. There are 14 residues in the CDR3. Germline V gene data show CDR1 as SNHLY and CDR2 as FYNNEI. With 8 bases clipped from V and 1 base from J, the junction kept 5 bases outside the gene matches. The chain's CDR3 is CASYTDRGSYEQYF. The CDR3 bases are TGTGCCAGCTATACGGACAGGGGGTCCTACGAGCAGTACTTC.

The J gene is TRBJ1-1, the V gene TRBV27; no definite D call. Between the trimmed V and J ends, which lost 0 bases and 4 bases, there was a span of 9 bases. Germline V gene lookup returns CDR1 MNHEY and CDR2 SMNVEV (reference sequence). This CDR3 spans 14 amino acids. This CDR3 reads CASSLSGGSTEAFF. The CDR3 DNA sequence: TGTGCCAGCAGTTTATCAGGTGGGAGCACTGAAGCTTTCTTT.

This sequence joins TRBV9 and TRBJ1-6; D is perhaps TRBD1 (6 bases). Germline CDR1 reads SGDLS; CDR2 reads YYNGEE. Trimming removed 4 bases from V and 5 bases from J, with 19 bases in between. The CDR3 is made up of 17 amino acids. The CDR3 sequence: CASSPGVRDTNNSPLHF. The CDR3 DNA is TGTGCCAGCAGCCCCGGGGTTAGGGACACAAATAATTCACCCCTCCACTTT.

J is TRBJ2-1 and V is TRBV5-1; 7 bases are a match to TRBD2. Trimming removed 0 bases from V and 0 bases from J; junction bases left unmatched: 9. In germline, CDR1 is SGHRS, CDR2 YFSETQ. This CDR3 region has 18 residues. The CDR3 DNA sequence: TGCGCCAGCAGCTTGGCTTTCATTAGCGGGTACTCCTACAATGAGCAGTTCTTC. This translates into CASSLAFISGYSYNEQFF.

This chain connects TRBV4-2 to TRBJ2-5; D is possibly TRBD1 (6 bases). V was trimmed by 3 bases and J by 5 bases, leaving 37 bases between them. CDR3 size: 22 residues. CDR1 and CDR2 from the germline V gene are LGHNA and YNFKEQ. The CDR3 sequence: CASSQIAGSFVWDKEAPETQYF. The CDR3 DNA reads TGTGCCAGCAGCCAGATTGCCGGCAGTTTCGTGTGGGACAAGGAAGCGCCGGAGACCCAGTACTTC.

This chain connects TRBV27 to TRBJ1-2, with 7 nucleotides matching TRBD1. CDR3 size: 16 residues. Germline-derived CDR1 and CDR2 are MNHEY and SMNVEV (reference sequence). After removal of 3 bases from V and 0 bases from J, the junction contained 7 bases not matched to a gene. The CDR3 loop is CASSFRTGSPNYGYTF. For the CDR3, the DNA is TGTGCCAGCAGTTTTCGGACAGGATCCCCTAACTATGGCTACACCTTC.

The rearrangement uses TRBV25-1 and TRBJ2-3; weak D call: TRBD2 (6 bases). CDR1 and CDR2 (germline): MGHDK, SYGVNS. The CDR3 consists of 15 residues. Trimming shortened V by 6 bases and J by 3 bases, and 16 bases separated the two germline ends. The chain's CDR3 is CASSPLAFGTDTQYF. The CDR3 region has the DNA TGTGCCAGCAGCCCTCTAGCGTTTGGAACAGATACGCAGTATTTT.

Written as DNA, the CDR3 is TGTGCCAGCAGCCCTTCCAGGTTGGGTGACACTGAAGCTTTCTTT. It yields the protein CASSPSRLGDTEAFF. The chain uses TRBV9 and TRBJ1-1; D is uncertain. The V gene lost 4 bases and the J gene lost 3 bases, with 16 bases spanning the gap. The CDR3 loop spans 15 amino acids. From germline, CDR1 is SGDLS and CDR2 YYNGEE.

The chain is built from TRBV10-3 and TRBJ1-1; possibly TRBD1 for D (6 bases). The CDR3 has 17 amino acids. Trimming removed 6 bases at V and 11 bases at J, with 31 bases between. Germline loops: CDR1 ENHRY, CDR2 SYGVKD. CDR3 DNA: TGTGCCATCAGAAACCTACAGGGTCGGGAGCGGGGAGGTGACGCTTTCTTT. Its protein is CAIRNLQGRERGGDAFF.